A selection of T cell receptor delta chains follows, all from one sample in a study of gamma-delta T cells after stem cell transplantation. TCRdb re-called the RT-PCR reads through CATT. The data hold a few thousand delta-chain clones, with roughly 1.9% observed a single time. Sequenced: gamma-delta T cells. Receptors were obtained from a human donor. It is not recorded whose cells these are; they may come from a transplant donor. Each CDR3 is given with its conserved first and last residue. A D gene is named only where the DNA matches it firmly. A clone size is listed for some rows: how often the clone was seen (once, few, many), or a class if it is expanded.

CDR3aa	CDR3nt	v_gene	abundance	j_gene	d_gene
CACDHVLGDKSYTDKLIF	TGTGCCTGTGATCACGTACTGGGGGATAAATCCTACACCGATAAACTCATCTTT	TRDV2	many	TRDJ1	TRDD3
CACDTVLGAKYTDKLIF	TGTGCCTGTGACACCGTACTGGGGGCTAAGTACACCGATAAACTCATCTTT	TRDV2	large	TRDJ1	TRDD3
CACDTLGGRYTDKLIF	TGTGCCTGTGACACCCTTGGGGGCAGATACACCGATAAACTCATCTTT	TRDV2	many	TRDJ1	.
CACDGLISLGDPWDTRQMFF	TGTGCCTGTGACGGTTTAATCTCACTGGGGGATCCCTGGGACACCCGACAGATGTTTTTC	TRDV2	few	TRDJ3	TRDD3
CACDTVTPGGYGSRADKLIF	TGTGCCTGTGACACCGTGACACCTGGGGGATACGGAAGTAGGGCCGATAAACTCATCTTT	TRDV2	medium-sized	TRDJ1	TRDD3
CACDTVGIQNTDKLIF	TGTGCCTGTGACACCGTTGGGATCCAGAACACCGATAAACTCATCTTT	TRDV2	medium-sized	TRDJ1	.
CACDAVGDPGGTDKLIF	TGTGCCTGTGACGCGGTGGGGGATCCCGGGGGCACCGATAAACTCATCTTT	TRDV2	.	TRDJ1	TRDD3
CACDTNWGIRVTDNLIF	TGTGCCTGTGACACCAACTGGGGGATACGCGTTACCGATAACCTCATCTTT	TRDV2	.	TRDJ1	TRDD3
CACDTVLGDTRSWDTRQMFF	TGTGCCTGTGACACAGTACTGGGGGATACGCGCTCCTGGGACACCCGACAGATGTTTTTC	TRDV2	medium-sized	TRDJ3	TRDD3
CACDTLLGEPSSWDTRQMFF	TGTGCCTGTGACACATTACTGGGGGAGCCAAGCTCCTGGGACACCCGACAGATGTTTTTC	TRDV2	.	TRDJ3	TRDD3
CACDPLPVPTVYWGIYDKLIF	TGTGCCTGTGACCCACTCCCCGTCCCCACCGTATACTGGGGGATATACGATAAACTCATCTTT	TRDV2	medium-sized	TRDJ1	TRDD3
CACVSLPHATSTLPRPSYGGYHDKLIF	TGTGCCTGTGTCAGTCTACCGCACGCGACCTCCACCCTTCCAAGGCCTTCCTACGGGGGATACCACGATAAACTCATCTTT	TRDV2	few	TRDJ1	.
CACDKLGDTLSNTDKLIF	TGTGCCTGTGACAAACTGGGGGATACGCTATCCAACACCGATAAACTCATCTTT	TRDV2	.	TRDJ1	TRDD3
CACDTLGEHSSWDTRQMFF	TGTGCCTGTGACACCCTGGGGGAACATAGCTCCTGGGACACCCGACAGATGTTTTTC	TRDV2	many	TRDJ3	TRDD3
CACDKLGDYTDKLIF	TGTGCCTGTGACAAACTGGGGGACTACACCGATAAACTCATCTTT	TRDV2	few	TRDJ1	TRDD3
CACDTVNTGGSIYTDKLIF	TGTGCCTGTGACACCGTGAATACTGGGGGATCCATTTACACCGATAAACTCATCTTT	TRDV2	medium-sized	TRDJ1	TRDD3